The next 28 T cell receptor beta chains were all read from a single sample in a study of response to subunit inactivated influenza vaccine. TCRdb re-derived calls from the RT-PCR reads in MiXCR, one entry per CDR3 protein. The data hold more than 450,000 distinct CDR3 sequences, with over 9% observed a single time. This sample was shared with a second study, whose subject was T cells expressing NK-cell markers. From that second work: For TCR beta, cDNA was produced by 5'RACE template switching with UMIs.

The sequencing used PBMCs from blood, collected on the day of vaccination. These TCRs come from a man in his forties or fifties who received an inactivated influenza vaccine.

This clonotype was seen only a few times. The chain has TRBV20-1 and TRBJ2-7, with 9 bases lining up with TRBD2. Germline-derived CDR1 and CDR2 are DFQATT and SNEGSKA (reference sequence). J lost 2 bases, V lost 5 bases, and 10 bases had no gene match. The CDR3 spans 15 residues. The CDR3 loop reads CSAPQLAGPAYEQYF. The CDR3, as DNA: TGCAGTGCTCCACAGCTAGCGGGACCGGCCTACGAGCAGTACTTC.

The chain links TRBV3-1 to TRBJ1-4, with no clear D. The ends were cut back, 5 bases at V and 9 bases at J, with 13 bases in the middle. CDR1 is LGHDT and CDR2 is YNNKEL in the germline V gene (reference sequence). The CDR3 covers 13 residues. The CDR3 region has the DNA TGTGCCAGCAGCTCCTGGGAGACGAAAAAACTGTTTTTT. It yields the protein CASSSWETKKLFF.

The V gene is TRBV6-2 or TRBV6-3, the J gene TRBJ2-6; TRBD2 aligns across 16 bases. Germline V gives CDR1 MNHEY, CDR2 SVGEGT. This CDR3 region has 21 residues. The V and J ends lost 3 bases and 1 base, in that order; junction bases with no gene match: 9. CDR3: CASSYGTSGGASESGANVLTF. CDR3 DNA sequence: TGTGCCAGCAGTTATGGGACTAGCGGGGGGGCAAGCGAGTCTGGGGCCAACGTCCTGACTTTC.

This chain connects TRBV18 to TRBJ2-5; unclear D gene. V lost 6 bases, J lost 5 bases, and 13 bases lay in between. From germline, CDR1 is KGHSH and CDR2 LQKENI. The CDR3 is 13 amino acids. CDR3 in DNA: TGTGCCAGCTCGGTCTCGCCTAGTGAGACCCAGTACTTC. The encoded protein is CASSVSPSETQYF.

CDR3 sequence: CASSYNDRVTGELFF. Written as DNA, the CDR3 is TGTGCCAGCAGTTATAACGACAGGGTCACCGGGGAGCTGTTTTTT. This chain links TRBV6-5 with TRBJ2-2; 7 bases match TRBD1. Germline trimming cut 3 bases from V and 4 bases from J; bases unmatched to any gene: 5. The germline CDR1 and CDR2 sequences are MNHEY and SVGAGI. This CDR3 has 15 residues.

This clonotype was seen more than once but under ten times. V is TRBV4-1 and J is TRBJ2-7; no definite D call. Trimming took 2 bases from V and 5 from J, leaving 22 bases between them. Per germline, CDR1 MGHRA and CDR2 YSYEKL. The CDR3 consists of 17 residues. The CDR3 region has the DNA TGCGCCAGCAGCCAAACGAAAGACCGCGCCCTCGTCCACGAGCAGTACTTC. This translates into CASSQTKDRALVHEQYF.

The chain uses TRBV27 and TRBJ2-1; 15 nucleotides agree with TRBD2. With 5 bases clipped from V and 1 base from J, the junction kept 3 bases outside the gene matches. Germline assignment: CDR1 MNHEY and CDR2 SMNVEV (reference sequence). The CDR3 sequence is 17 residues long. The CDR3 loop reads CASSLGLAGGSYNEQFF. CDR3 bases: TGTGCCAGCAGTCTGGGACTAGCGGGAGGTTCCTACAATGAGCAGTTCTTC.

The sample holds a few counts of this clonotype. V usage is TRBV7-3 and J usage is TRBJ2-2; either TRBD1 or TRBD2 may supply D (5 bases each). Trimming stripped 1 base from V and 0 bases from J, with 9 bases between. The V gene's germline CDR1 is SGHTA and CDR2 FQGTGA. The CDR3 length is 16 residues. CDR3 region: CASSLNGGANTGELFF. CDR3 coding DNA: TGTGCCAGCAGCTTAAATGGGGGAGCGAACACCGGGGAGCTGTTTTTT. Full variable domain (missing parts from reference TRBV7-3 and TRBJ2-2): GAGVSQTPSNKVTEKGKYVELRCDPISGHTALYWYRQSLGQGPEFLIYFQGTGAADDSGLPNDRFFAVRPEGSVSTLKIQRTERGDSAVYLCASSLNGGANTGELFFGEGSRLTVL.

This clonotype was counted a few times. This chain uses TRBV14 with TRBJ2-1; TRBD2 aligns across 8 bases. Germline V CDR1 and CDR2: SGHDN, FVKESK. V shed 4 bases, J shed 1 base, and the junction held 6 bases outside the gene matches. The CDR3 covers 16 residues. Here the CDR3 DNA reads TGTGCCAGCAGCCCCCGACTAGCGCTTTCCTACAATGAGCAGTTCTTC. Translating gives CASSPRLALSYNEQFF.

This clonotype showed up just a few times. The rearrangement joins TRBV4-2 to TRBJ2-7, with 8 bases fitting TRBD1. The CDR3 sequence is 15 residues long. The germline V gene encodes CDR1 LGHNA and CDR2 YNFKEQ. V lost 1 base, J lost 2 bases, and 4 bases stayed unmatched. Written as DNA, the CDR3 is TGTGCCAGCAGCCAAGCGGGGACAGGAGCCTACGAGCAGTACTTC. Translated, it gives CASSQAGTGAYEQYF.

This chain uses TRBV15 with TRBJ2-7, with TRBD1 matching 7 bases. The CDR3 contains 14 residues. From germline, CDR1 is LNHNV and CDR2 YYDKDF (reference sequence). The ends lost 6 bases at V and 6 bases at J; junction bases unmatched: 11. The CDR3 loop is CATSNSQGFPEQYF. CDR3 in DNA: TGTGCCACCAGTAACTCACAGGGGTTTCCCGAGCAGTACTTC.

This clonotype has a count of ten or more. This chain uses TRBV10-3 with TRBJ2-7, with TRBD2 matching over 13 bases. This CDR3 region has 15 residues. Losses at the gene ends were 10 bases for V and 7 bases for J; bases not matched to a gene: 13. Per the germline V gene, CDR1 is ENHRY and CDR2 is SYGVKD. In nucleotides, the CDR3 is TGTGCCAGCGACCCGGGACTAGCGGGATCAAGGGAGCAGTACTTC. Translated: CASDPGLAGSREQYF.

This chain connects TRBV7-8 to TRBJ1-2; D perhaps matches TRBD1 (6 bases). This CDR3 is 14 amino acids long. The germline V gene has CDR1 SGHVS and CDR2 FQNEAQ. V lost 1 base and J lost 8, with 14 bases in between. DNA for the CDR3: TGTGCCAGCAGCTTAGTCGGGGGGGCGGAGGGCTACACCTTC. Translated, it gives CASSLVGGAEGYTF.

This clonotype has a handful of counts. V usage is TRBV3-1 and J usage is TRBJ2-3; 8 nucleotides align to TRBD2. Germline CDR1 is LGHDT and CDR2 is YNNKEL (reference sequence). V gave up 5 bases and J gave up 2 bases; unmatched junction bases: 6. This CDR3 is built from 15 residues. The DNA for the CDR3 is TGTGCCAGCAGCAGGCAGCGGGGGCACACAGATACGCAGTATTTT. Protein product: CASSRQRGHTDTQYF.

V gene TRBV20-1 combines with J gene TRBJ1-4; possible D gene TRBD1, 5 bases. The CDR3 is made up of 13 amino acids. V lost 4 bases to trimming and J lost 5 bases, with 11 bases between them. Germline CDR1 is DFQATT and CDR2 is SNEGSKA (reference sequence). The CDR3 loop is CSAIGVGNEKLFF. The CDR3 DNA is TGCAGTGCTATAGGGGTCGGGAATGAAAAACTGTTTTTT.

This clonotype has a handful of counts. The chain combines TRBV5-1 with TRBJ2-5; D possibly corresponds to TRBD1 (5 bases). The CDR3 consists of 13 residues. Trimming left V 2 bases short and J 0 bases short, with 5 bases between. Germline CDR1 SGHRS, CDR2 YFSETQ. CDR3 DNA sequence: TGCGCCAGCAGCTTACAGGACCAAGAGACCCAGTACTTC. Protein product: CASSLQDQETQYF.

The chain joins TRBV5-1 to TRBJ2-1; TRBD2 might be the D (6 bases). Germline values: CDR1 SGHRS, CDR2 YFSETQ. CDR3 length equals 16 residues. Trimming removed 2 bases from V and 6 bases from J, with 18 bases in between. The CDR3 nucleotides are TGCGCCAGCAGCTTAATCCATGGTAGCGGAGGCAATGAGCAGTTCTTC. Amino acid sequence: CASSLIHGSGGNEQFF.

This clonotype was observed a handful of times. The V and J genes are TRBV6-1 and TRBJ1-1, with 10 nucleotides matching TRBD1. V was pared by 5 bases and J by 7 bases, with 10 bases of the junction left unmatched. CDR1 MNHNS and CDR2 SASEGT come from the germline V gene. The CDR3 runs to 15 residues. In DNA, the CDR3 is TGTGCCAGCAGTCATCCACGACAGGGGGCGGTTGAAGCTTTCTTT. It specifies CASSHPRQGAVEAFF.

This clonotype has just a few counts. V is TRBV28 and J is TRBJ2-1, with 7 nucleotides matching TRBD2. Germline-derived CDR1 and CDR2 are MDHEN and SYDVKM. Trimming cost V 8 bases and J 1 base; bases outside gene matches: 11. This CDR3 spans 16 amino acids. CDR3 sequence: CASLGAGTRSYNEQFF. CDR3 in DNA: TGTGCCAGCTTGGGAGCGGGAACGCGGTCCTACAATGAGCAGTTCTTC.

This clonotype was counted once. Being one base from a much bigger clone, this may be a read error. This chain links TRBV7-2 with TRBJ2-7, with D possibly being TRBD2 (6 bases). The CDR3 contains 15 residues. Germline CDR1 is SGHTA and CDR2 is FQGNSA. With 6 bases removed from V and 4 bases from J, the gap between germline ends came to 19 bases. The CDR3, as DNA: TGTGCCAGCAGACCCCGACTACCGGGAGTTTACGAGCAGTACTTC. Protein: CASRPRLPGVYEQYF.

The count of this clonotype is one. The chain has TRBV4-3 and TRBJ2-1; D uncertain. The assigned J gene may be wrong: the sequence end matches TRBJ2-7 better. Per the germline V gene, CDR1 is LGHNA and CDR2 is YSLEER. The CDR3 is 15 residues long. CDR3 loop: CASSQGDTSYNEQYF. For the CDR3, the DNA is TGCGCCAGCAGCCAAGGCGACACCTCCTACAATGAGCAGTACTTC.

This clonotype has a handful of counts. The CDR3 DNA reads as TGTGCCATCAGTGAGTTGGGACAGGGCGATTCACCCCTCCACTTT. It encodes CAISELGQGDSPLHF. V gene TRBV10-3 combines with J gene TRBJ1-6, with 9 positions matching TRBD1. In germline, CDR1 is ENHRY, CDR2 SYGVKD. V lost 1 base and J lost 8; bases outside the gene matches: 3. This CDR3 spans 15 amino acids.

At least ten counts were recorded for this clonotype. The V call is TRBV7-2, the J call TRBJ2-5; D not certain. The germline CDR1 and CDR2 sequences are SGHTA and FQGNSA. CDR3 length: 14 amino acids. The V and J ends lost 4 bases and 8 bases respectively, with 17 bases between them. CDR3 nucleotide sequence: TGTGCCAGCAGCTCCTTAGGACGATCTGGCACCCAGTACTTC. The encoded protein is CASSSLGRSGTQYF.

V usage is TRBV29-1 and J usage is TRBJ1-4; D gene unclear. Germline V gene lookup returns CDR1 SQVTM and CDR2 ANQGSEA. V lost 5 bases, J lost 5 bases, and 6 bases lay in between. CDR3 size: 11 residues. The CDR3 DNA sequence: TGCAGCGTTCTTCACAATGAAAAACTGTTTTTT. Protein: CSVLHNEKLFF.

This clonotype was seen a few times. The chain is built from TRBV4-1 and TRBJ2-7; 13 nucleotides align to TRBD2. Per the germline V gene, CDR1 is MGHRA and CDR2 is YSYEKL. The CDR3 contains 15 residues. Trimming took 4 bases from V and 7 from J; bases not matched to a gene: 7. As DNA, the CDR3 is TGCGCCAGCAGCCCCGGACTAGCGGGAGTTTGGGAGCAGTACTTC. Protein product: CASSPGLAGVWEQYF.

This clonotype was recorded many times. This rearrangement joins TRBV29-1 to TRBJ2-3, with D possibly being TRBD1 or TRBD2 (5 bases each). The CDR3 totals 16 residues. CDR1 is SQVTM and CDR2 is ANQGSEA in the germline V gene. The ends were cut back, 5 bases at V and 4 bases at J, with 22 bases in the middle. The CDR3 bases are TGCAGCGTTCTGGCGGGCTGGGGGTTCTCGTCAGATACGCAGTATTTT. Its protein product is CSVLAGWGFSSDTQYF.

J is TRBJ2-1 and V is TRBV20-1, with 11 bases fitting TRBD2. CDR3 length: 13 amino acids. V shed 7 bases and J 9 bases; nucleotides not matched to a gene: 8. Looked up from germline, CDR1 is DFQATT and CDR2 is SNEGSKA (reference sequence). CDR3 protein: CSGLAGGGSEQFF. CDR3 coding DNA: TGCAGTGGCCTAGCGGGAGGAGGGAGTGAGCAGTTCTTC.

The chain is built from TRBV7-2 and TRBJ2-7, with D perhaps matching TRBD2 (5 bases). This CDR3 region has 16 residues. From germline, CDR1 is SGHTA and CDR2 FQGNSA. Deletions cut 5 bases from V and 3 bases from J, with 20 bases between. The CDR3 reads CASSPSRVAGYYEQYF. CDR3 coding DNA: TGTGCCAGCAGCCCGTCAAGGGTGGCGGGCTACTACGAGCAGTACTTC.